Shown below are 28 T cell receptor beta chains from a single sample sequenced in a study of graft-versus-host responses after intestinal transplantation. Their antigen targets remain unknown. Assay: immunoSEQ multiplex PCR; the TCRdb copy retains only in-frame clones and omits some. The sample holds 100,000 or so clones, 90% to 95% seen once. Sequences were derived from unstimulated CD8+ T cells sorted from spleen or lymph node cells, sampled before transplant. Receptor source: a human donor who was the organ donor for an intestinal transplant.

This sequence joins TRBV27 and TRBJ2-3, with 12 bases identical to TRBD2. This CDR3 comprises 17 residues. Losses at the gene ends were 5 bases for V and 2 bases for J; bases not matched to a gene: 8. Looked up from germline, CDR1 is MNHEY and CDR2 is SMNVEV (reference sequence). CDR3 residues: CASSPRGLAGHTDTQYF. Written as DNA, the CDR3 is TGTGCCAGCAGTCCACGAGGACTAGCGGGGCACACAGATACGCAGTATTTT.

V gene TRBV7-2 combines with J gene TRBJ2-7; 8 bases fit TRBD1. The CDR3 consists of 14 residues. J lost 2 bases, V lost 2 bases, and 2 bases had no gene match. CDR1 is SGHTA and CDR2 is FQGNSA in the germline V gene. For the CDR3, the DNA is TGTGCCAGCAGCTTACAGGGGGCACCCTACGAGCAGTACTTC. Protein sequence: CASSLQGAPYEQYF.

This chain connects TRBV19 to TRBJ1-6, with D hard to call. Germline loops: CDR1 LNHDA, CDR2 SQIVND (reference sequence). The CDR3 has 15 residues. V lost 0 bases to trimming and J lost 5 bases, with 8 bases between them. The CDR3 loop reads CASSIDIEDNSPLHF. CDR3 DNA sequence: TGTGCCAGTAGTATAGATATCGAGGATAATTCACCCCTCCACTTT.

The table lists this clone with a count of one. This chain's CDR3 is CASSLVASDGSEQFF. CDR3 DNA: TGTGCCAGCAGCTTGGTGGCTAGCGACGGGAGTGAGCAGTTCTTC. V is TRBV5-4 and J is TRBJ2-1, with a possible D match to TRBD2 (6 bases). Deletions cut 0 bases from V and 9 bases from J, with 16 bases between. The germline CDR1 and CDR2 sequences are SGHNT and YYREEE (reference sequence). The CDR3 runs to 15 residues.

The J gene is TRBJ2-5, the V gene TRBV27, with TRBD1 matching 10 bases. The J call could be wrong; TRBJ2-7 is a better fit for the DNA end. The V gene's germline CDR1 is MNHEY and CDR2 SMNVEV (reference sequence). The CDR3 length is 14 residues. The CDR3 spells CASIGTGASYEQYF. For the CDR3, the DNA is TGTGCCAGCATCGGGACAGGGGCGTCCTACGAGCAGTACTTC.

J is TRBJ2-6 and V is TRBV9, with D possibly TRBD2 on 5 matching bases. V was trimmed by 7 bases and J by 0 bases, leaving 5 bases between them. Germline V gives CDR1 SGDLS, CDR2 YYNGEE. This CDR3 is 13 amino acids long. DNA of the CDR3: TGTGCCAGCCGGGGCTCTGGGGCCAACGTCCTGACTTTC. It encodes CASRGSGANVLTF.

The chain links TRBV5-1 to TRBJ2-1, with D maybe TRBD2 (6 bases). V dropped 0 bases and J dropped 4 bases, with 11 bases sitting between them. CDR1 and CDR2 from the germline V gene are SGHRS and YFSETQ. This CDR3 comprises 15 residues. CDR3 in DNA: TGCGCCAGCAGCTTGGAGGGTAGCGGTTACAATGAGCAGTTCTTC. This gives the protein CASSLEGSGYNEQFF.

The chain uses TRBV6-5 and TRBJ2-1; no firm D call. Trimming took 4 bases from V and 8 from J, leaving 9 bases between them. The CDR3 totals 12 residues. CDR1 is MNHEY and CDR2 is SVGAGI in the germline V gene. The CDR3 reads CASSFLGYEQFF. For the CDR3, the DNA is TGTGCCAGCAGTTTCCTCGGTTATGAGCAGTTCTTC.

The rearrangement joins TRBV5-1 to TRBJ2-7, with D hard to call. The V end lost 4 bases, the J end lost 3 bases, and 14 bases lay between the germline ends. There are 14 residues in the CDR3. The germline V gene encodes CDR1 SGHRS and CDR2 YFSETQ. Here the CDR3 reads CASSLGRTNYEQYF. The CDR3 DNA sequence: TGCGCCAGCAGCCTGGGTCGTACTAACTACGAGCAGTACTTC. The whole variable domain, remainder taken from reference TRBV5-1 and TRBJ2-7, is KAGVTQTPRYLIKTRGQQVTLSCSPISGHRSVSWYQQTPGQGLQFLFEYFSETQRNKGNFPGRFSGRQFSNSRSEMNVSTLELGDSALYLCASSLGRTNYEQYFGPGTRLTVT.

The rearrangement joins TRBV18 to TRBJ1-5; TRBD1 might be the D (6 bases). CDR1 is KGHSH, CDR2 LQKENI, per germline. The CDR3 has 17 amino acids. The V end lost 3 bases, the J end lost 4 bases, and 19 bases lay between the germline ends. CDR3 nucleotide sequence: TGTGCCAGCTCACCGTATACCTCAGGGGTAGGTAATCAGCCCCAGCATTTT. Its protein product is CASSPYTSGVGNQPQHF.

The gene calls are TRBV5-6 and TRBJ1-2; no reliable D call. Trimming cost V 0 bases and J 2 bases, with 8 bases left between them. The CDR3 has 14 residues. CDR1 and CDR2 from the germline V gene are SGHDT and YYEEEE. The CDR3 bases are TGTGCCAGCAGCTTGGGGGCGGGGAACTATGGCTACACCTTC. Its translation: CASSLGAGNYGYTF.

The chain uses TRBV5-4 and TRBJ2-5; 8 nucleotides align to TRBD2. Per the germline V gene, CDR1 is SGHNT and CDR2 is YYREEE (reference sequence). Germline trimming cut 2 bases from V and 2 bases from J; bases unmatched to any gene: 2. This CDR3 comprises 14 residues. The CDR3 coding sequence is TGTGCCAGCAGCTTCACGGGAGGGCAAGAGACCCAGTACTTC. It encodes CASSFTGGQETQYF. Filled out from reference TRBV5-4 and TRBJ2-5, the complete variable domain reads ETGVTQSPTHLIKTRGQQVTLRCSSQSGHNTVSWYQQALGQGPQFIFQYYREEENGRGNFPPRFSGLQFPNYSSELNVNALELDDSALYLCASSFTGGQETQYFGPGTRLLVL.

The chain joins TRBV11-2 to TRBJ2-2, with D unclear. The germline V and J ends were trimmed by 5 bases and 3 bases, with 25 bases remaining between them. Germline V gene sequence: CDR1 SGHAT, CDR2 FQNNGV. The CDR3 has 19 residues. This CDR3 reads CASSPGRYGPSIHTGELFF. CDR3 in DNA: TGTGCCAGCAGCCCAGGTAGATACGGTCCCTCTATTCACACCGGGGAGCTGTTTTTT.

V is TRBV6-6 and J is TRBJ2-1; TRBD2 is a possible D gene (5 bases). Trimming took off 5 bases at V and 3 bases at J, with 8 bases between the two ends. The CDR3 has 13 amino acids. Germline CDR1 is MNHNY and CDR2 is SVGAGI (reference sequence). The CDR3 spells CASSGRDYNEQFF. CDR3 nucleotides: TGTGCCAGCAGTGGCCGGGACTACAATGAGCAGTTCTTC.

This CDR3 is CASSRRGPGEEKLFF. Here the CDR3 DNA reads TGCGCCAGCAGTCGGCGGGGGCCAGGGGAAGAAAAACTGTTTTTT. This chain links TRBV23-1 with TRBJ1-4; possible D gene TRBD1, 6 bases. TRBV23-1 is an ORF; its function is uncertain. CDR3 length: 15 residues. Trimming removed 4 bases from V and 8 bases from J, with 17 bases in between.

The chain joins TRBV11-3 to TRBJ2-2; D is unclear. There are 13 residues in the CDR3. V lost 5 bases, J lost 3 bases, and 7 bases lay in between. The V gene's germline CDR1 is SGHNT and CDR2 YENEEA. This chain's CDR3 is CASSPVDTGELFF. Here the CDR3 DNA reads TGTGCCAGCAGCCCCGTTGACACCGGGGAGCTGTTTTTT.

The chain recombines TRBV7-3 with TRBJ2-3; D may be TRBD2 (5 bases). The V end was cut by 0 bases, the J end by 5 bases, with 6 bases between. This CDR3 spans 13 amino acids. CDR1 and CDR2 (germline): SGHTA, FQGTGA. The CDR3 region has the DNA TGTGCCAGCAGCTTAACCGGGGTAGATACGCAGTATTTT. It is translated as CASSLTGVDTQYF.

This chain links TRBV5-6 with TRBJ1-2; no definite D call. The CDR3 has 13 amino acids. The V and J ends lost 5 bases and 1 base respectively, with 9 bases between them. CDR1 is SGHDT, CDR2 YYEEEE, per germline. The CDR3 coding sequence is TGTGCCAGCAGAACCGACATTAACTATGGCTACACCTTC. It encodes CASRTDINYGYTF.

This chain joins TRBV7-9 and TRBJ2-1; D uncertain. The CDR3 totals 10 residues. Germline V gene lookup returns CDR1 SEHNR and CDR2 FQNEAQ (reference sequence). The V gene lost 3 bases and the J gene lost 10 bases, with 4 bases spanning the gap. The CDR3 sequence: CASSFREQFF. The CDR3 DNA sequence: TGTGCCAGCAGCTTCCGGGAGCAGTTCTTC. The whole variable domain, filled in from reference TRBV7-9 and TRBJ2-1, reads DTGVSQNPRHKITKRGQNVTFRCDPISEHNRLYWYRQTLGQGPEFLTYFQNEAQLEKSRLLSDRFSAERPKGSFSTLEIQRTEQGDSAMYLCASSFREQFFGPGTRLTVL.

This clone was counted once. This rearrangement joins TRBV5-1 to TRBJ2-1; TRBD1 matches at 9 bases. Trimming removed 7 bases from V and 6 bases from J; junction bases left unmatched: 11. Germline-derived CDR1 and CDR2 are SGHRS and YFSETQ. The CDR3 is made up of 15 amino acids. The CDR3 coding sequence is TGCGCCAGCTTTGCTCGGACAGGGGAGATCAATGAGCAGTTCTTC. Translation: CASFARTGEINEQFF.

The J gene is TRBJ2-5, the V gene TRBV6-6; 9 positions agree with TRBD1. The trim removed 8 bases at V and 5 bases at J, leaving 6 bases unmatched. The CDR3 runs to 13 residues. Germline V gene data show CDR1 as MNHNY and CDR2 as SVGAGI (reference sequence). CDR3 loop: CASHRGLLETQYF. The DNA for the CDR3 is TGTGCCAGCCACAGGGGGCTGTTGGAGACCCAGTACTTC.

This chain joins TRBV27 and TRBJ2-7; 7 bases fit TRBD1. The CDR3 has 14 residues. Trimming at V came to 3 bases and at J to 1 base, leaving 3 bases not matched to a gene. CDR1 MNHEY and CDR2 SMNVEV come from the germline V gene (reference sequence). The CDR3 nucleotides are TGTGCCAGCAGTTTTAGACAGGGTTCCTACGAGCAGTACTTC. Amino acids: CASSFRQGSYEQYF.

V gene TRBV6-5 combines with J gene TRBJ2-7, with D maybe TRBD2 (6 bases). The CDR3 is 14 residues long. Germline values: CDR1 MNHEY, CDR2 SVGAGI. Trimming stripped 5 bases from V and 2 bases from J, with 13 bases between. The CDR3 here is CASSPLAPAYEQYF. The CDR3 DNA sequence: TGTGCCAGCAGTCCGCTAGCGCCTGCCTACGAGCAGTACTTC.

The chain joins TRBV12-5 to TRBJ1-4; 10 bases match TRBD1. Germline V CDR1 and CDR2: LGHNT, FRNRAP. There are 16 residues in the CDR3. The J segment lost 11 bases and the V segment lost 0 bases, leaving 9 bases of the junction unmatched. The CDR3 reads CASGLVSGTGVWKLFF. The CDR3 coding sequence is TGTGCTAGTGGTTTGGTCTCGGGGACAGGGGTATGGAAACTGTTTTTT.

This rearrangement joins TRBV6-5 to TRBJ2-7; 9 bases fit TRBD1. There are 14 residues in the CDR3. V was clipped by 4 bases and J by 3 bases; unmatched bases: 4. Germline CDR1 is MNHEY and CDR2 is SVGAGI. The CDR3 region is CASSSPGQGYEQYF. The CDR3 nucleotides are TGTGCCAGCAGTTCCCCGGGACAGGGCTACGAGCAGTACTTC.

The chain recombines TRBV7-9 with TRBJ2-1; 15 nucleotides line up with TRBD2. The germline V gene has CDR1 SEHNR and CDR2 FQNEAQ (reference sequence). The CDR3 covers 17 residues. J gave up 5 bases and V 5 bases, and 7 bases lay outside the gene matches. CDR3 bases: TGTGCCAGCAGCCGAGGACTAGCGGGAGGGCCAGACAATGAGCAGTTCTTC. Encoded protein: CASSRGLAGGPDNEQFF.

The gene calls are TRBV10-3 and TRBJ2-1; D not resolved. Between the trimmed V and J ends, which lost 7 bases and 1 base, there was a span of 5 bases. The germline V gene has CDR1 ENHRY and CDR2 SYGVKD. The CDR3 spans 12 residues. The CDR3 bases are TGTGCCATCAAAGCTTCCTACAATGAGCAGTTCTTC. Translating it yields CAIKASYNEQFF.

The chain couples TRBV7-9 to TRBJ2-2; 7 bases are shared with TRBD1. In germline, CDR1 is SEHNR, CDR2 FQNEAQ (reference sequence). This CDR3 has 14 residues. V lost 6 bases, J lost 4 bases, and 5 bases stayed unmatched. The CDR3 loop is CASRRDRPTGELFF. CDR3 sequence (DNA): TGTGCCAGCAGAAGGGACAGACCCACCGGGGAGCTGTTTTTT.